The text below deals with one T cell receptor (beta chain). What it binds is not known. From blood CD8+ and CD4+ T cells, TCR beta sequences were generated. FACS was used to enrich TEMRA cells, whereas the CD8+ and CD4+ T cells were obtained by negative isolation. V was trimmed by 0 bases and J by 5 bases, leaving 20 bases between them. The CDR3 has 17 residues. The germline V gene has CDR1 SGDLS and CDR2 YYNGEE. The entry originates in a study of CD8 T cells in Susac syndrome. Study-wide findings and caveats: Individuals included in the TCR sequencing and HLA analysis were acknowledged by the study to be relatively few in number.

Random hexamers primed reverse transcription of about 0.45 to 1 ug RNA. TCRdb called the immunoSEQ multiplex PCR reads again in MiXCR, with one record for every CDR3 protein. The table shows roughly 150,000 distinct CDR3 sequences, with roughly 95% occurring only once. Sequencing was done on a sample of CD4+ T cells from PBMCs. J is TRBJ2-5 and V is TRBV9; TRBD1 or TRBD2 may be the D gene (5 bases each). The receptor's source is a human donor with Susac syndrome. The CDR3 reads CASSVDPLGGRLETQYF. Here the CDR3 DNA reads TGTGCCAGCAGCGTAGATCCCCTTGGGGGTAGACTGGAGACCCAGTACTTC.